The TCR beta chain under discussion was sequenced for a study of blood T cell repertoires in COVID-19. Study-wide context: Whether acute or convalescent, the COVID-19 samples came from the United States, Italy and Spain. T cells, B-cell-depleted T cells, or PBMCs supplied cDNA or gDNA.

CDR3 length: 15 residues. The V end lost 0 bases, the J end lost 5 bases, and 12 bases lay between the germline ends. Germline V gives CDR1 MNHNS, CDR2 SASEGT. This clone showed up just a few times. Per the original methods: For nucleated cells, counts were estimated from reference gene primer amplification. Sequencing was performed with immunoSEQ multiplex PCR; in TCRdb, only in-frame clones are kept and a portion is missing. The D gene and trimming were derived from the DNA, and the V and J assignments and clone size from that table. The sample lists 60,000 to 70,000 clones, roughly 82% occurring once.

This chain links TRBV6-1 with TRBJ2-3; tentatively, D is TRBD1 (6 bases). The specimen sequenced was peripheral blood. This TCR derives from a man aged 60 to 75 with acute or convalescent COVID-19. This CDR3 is CASSEAGAGGDTQYF. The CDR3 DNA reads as TGTGCCAGCAGTGAAGCGGGGGCTGGGGGAGATACGCAGTATTTT.